These 20 T cell receptor beta chains originate from one sample sequenced in a study of CD4+ T cells in melanoma. The data were produced by immunoSEQ multiplex PCR, yet TCRdb's version contains in-frame clones alone and is incomplete. The sample has some 110,000 clones; 92% are singletons. The sample consisted of peripheral blood. The source of these receptors is a human donor with melanoma.

This clone is a singleton in its sample. The V gene is TRBV4-1, the J gene TRBJ1-1; TRBD1 matches 10 bases. From germline, CDR1 is MGHRA and CDR2 YSYEKL. The trim removed 1 base at V and 5 bases at J, leaving 10 bases unmatched. The CDR3 totals 17 residues. CDR3 protein: CASSQGQGAMLGTEAFF. The DNA of the CDR3 is TGCGCCAGCAGCCAAGGACAGGGGGCCATGTTGGGGACTGAAGCTTTCTTT.

This clone is a singleton in its sample. The chain combines TRBV30 with TRBJ2-1; D possibly uses TRBD1 or TRBD2 (6 bases each). Germline values: CDR1 GTSNPN, CDR2 SVGIG (reference sequence). Deletions cut 8 bases from V and 10 bases from J, with 15 bases between. CDR3 length equals 11 residues. CDR3 nucleotide sequence: TGTGCCCGGGGGCCCCGGGAGGAGCAGTTCTTC. This codes for CARGPREEQFF.

This chain links TRBV4-3 with TRBJ1-5, with 10 positions matching TRBD1. J lost 9 bases, V lost 0 bases, and 8 bases had no gene match. CDR1 and CDR2 from the germline V gene are LGHNA and YSLEER. This CDR3 is built from 16 residues. DNA for the CDR3: TGCGCCAGCAGCCAAGATCTCGGGGACAGGGGACTGCCCCAGCATTTT. Its translation is CASSQDLGDRGLPQHF.

This clone came up once. The J gene is TRBJ1-2, the V gene TRBV19; 7 nucleotides align to TRBD1. Trimming cost V 4 bases and J 6 bases; bases outside gene matches: 11. The germline CDR1 and CDR2 sequences are LNHDA and SQIVND (reference sequence). The CDR3 has 15 residues. The CDR3 DNA sequence: TGTGCCAGTAGTAAAGACTCGACAGGGTCGGATGGCTACACCTTC. Its translation is CASSKDSTGSDGYTF. Complete variable domain (other parts from reference TRBV19 and TRBJ1-2): DGGITQSPKYLFRKEGQNVTLSCEQNLNHDAMYWYRQDPGQGLRLIYYSQIVNDFQKGDIAEGYSVSREKKESFPLTVTSAQKNPTAFYLCASSKDSTGSDGYTFGSGTRLTVV.

CDR3 sequence: CASSSPKWAGGDSYNEQFF. CDR3 sequence (DNA): TGTGCCAGCAGCTCCCCTAAGTGGGCGGGAGGGGACTCCTACAATGAGCAGTTCTTC. The rearrangement joins TRBV9 to TRBJ2-1, with 9 bases that match TRBD2. The CDR3 length is 19 residues. From germline, CDR1 is SGDLS and CDR2 YYNGEE. V lost 4 bases to trimming and J lost 0 bases; unmatched junction nucleotides: 14.

The rearrangement links TRBV5-4 to TRBJ2-3, with D unclear. The germline CDR1 and CDR2 sequences are SGHNT and YYREEE (reference sequence). Trimming pared 1 base from V and 4 bases from J, leaving 4 bases between. This CDR3 contains 12 residues. CDR3 loop: CASSLRADTQYF. The CDR3 DNA reads TGTGCCAGCAGCTTGCGGGCAGATACGCAGTATTTT.

The chain couples TRBV29-1 to TRBJ2-6; D perhaps matches TRBD2 (6 bases). Germline V gene sequence: CDR1 SQVTM, CDR2 ANQGSEA. V dropped 4 bases and J dropped 2 bases, with 12 bases sitting between them. This CDR3 region has 15 residues. The CDR3 DNA sequence: TGCAGCGTTGGGGGGGTGAGGACTGGGGCCAACGTCCTGACTTTC. As protein: CSVGGVRTGANVLTF. Together with reference TRBV29-1 and TRBJ2-6, the CDR3 gives the full variable domain: SAVISQKPSRDICQRGTSLTIQCQVDSQVTMMFWYRQQPGQSLTLIATANQGSEATYESGFVIDKFPISRPNLTFSTLTVSNMSPEDSSIYLCSVGGVRTGANVLTFGAGSRLTVL.

The chain is built from TRBV2 and TRBJ1-2; D is unresolved. The CDR3 has 12 amino acids. Trimming cost V 4 bases and J 4 bases, with 7 bases left between them. CDR1 is SNHLY, CDR2 FYNNEI, per germline. This CDR3 is CASSGTTYGYTF. DNA for the CDR3: TGTGCCAGCAGTGGTACTACCTATGGCTACACCTTC. Together with reference TRBV2 and TRBJ1-2, the CDR3 gives the full variable domain: EPEVTQTPSHQVTQMGQEVILRCVPISNHLYFYWYRQILGQKVEFLVSFYNNEISEKSEIFDDQFSVERPDGSNFTLKIRSTKLEDSAMYFCASSGTTYGYTFGSGTRLTVV.

The V and J genes are TRBV30 and TRBJ2-3; TRBD2 aligns across 11 bases. This CDR3 contains 16 residues. Unmatched junction bases numbered 10, after V lost 4 bases and J lost 4 bases. Germline V gives CDR1 GTSNPN, CDR2 SVGIG (reference sequence). The CDR3 protein is CAWTSGLAGTSDTQYF. The CDR3 nucleotides read TGTGCCTGGACTTCCGGACTAGCGGGTACTTCAGATACGCAGTATTTT.

The chain employs TRBV27 and TRBJ2-5; either TRBD1 or TRBD2 may supply D (6 bases each). This CDR3 is built from 16 residues. Germline loops: CDR1 MNHEY, CDR2 SMNVEV (reference sequence). Trimming took off 3 bases at V and 3 bases at J, with 17 bases between the two ends. The CDR3 loop is CASSLRVGGIEETQYF. CDR3 bases: TGTGCCAGCAGTTTGCGGGTAGGGGGGATTGAAGAGACCCAGTACTTC.

The table lists this clone with a count of one. V is TRBV19 and J is TRBJ1-2; D possibly corresponds to TRBD1 (5 bases). The CDR3 covers 13 residues. Germline CDR1 is LNHDA and CDR2 is SQIVND (reference sequence). V was trimmed by 3 bases and J by 8 bases, leaving 13 bases between them. CDR3: CASSIGTRVGYTF. In nucleotides, the CDR3 is TGTGCCAGTAGTATCGGGACTCGGGTGGGCTACACCTTC.

The chain combines TRBV7-2 with TRBJ2-1; D ambiguous. The CDR3 runs 12 residues. Germline CDR1 and CDR2: SGHTA and FQGNSA. Trimming removed 6 bases from V and 2 bases from J, with 5 bases in between. The CDR3: CASRLTYNEQFF. The CDR3 bases are TGTGCCAGCAGGTTGACCTACAATGAGCAGTTCTTC.

The rearrangement links TRBV7-2 to TRBJ2-5; D not resolved. Trimming pared 5 bases from V and 0 bases from J, leaving 7 bases between. CDR1 is SGHTA and CDR2 is FQGNSA in the germline V gene. This CDR3 is 13 amino acids long. CDR3 nucleotides: TGTGCCAGCAGCCGAGAGTACCAAGAGACCCAGTACTTC. This encodes CASSREYQETQYF.

The chain has TRBV5-6 and TRBJ2-4, with D perhaps TRBD1 or TRBD2 (6 bases each). Deletions cut 4 bases from V and 6 bases from J, with 17 bases between. This CDR3 contains 15 residues. In germline, CDR1 is SGHDT, CDR2 YYEEEE. The CDR3 spells CASSAKIRGLNIQYF. The CDR3 DNA reads TGTGCCAGCAGCGCCAAAATCCGGGGGCTAAACATTCAGTACTTC.

The chain links TRBV28 to TRBJ2-7; D is possibly TRBD2 (7 bases). V was cut by 6 bases and J by 6 bases, with 18 bases left in between. The germline gives CDR1 MDHEN, CDR2 SYDVKM. This CDR3 contains 14 residues. In DNA form, the CDR3 reads TGTGCCAGCAGGTTCTCGGGGGGCTCGGGCGAGCAGTACTTC. Translation: CASRFSGGSGEQYF. Together with reference TRBV28 and TRBJ2-7, the CDR3 gives the full variable domain: DVKVTQSSRYLVKRTGEKVFLECVQDMDHENMFWYRQDPGLGLRLIYFSYDVKMKEKGDIPEGYSVSREKKERFSLILESASTNQTSMYLCASRFSGGSGEQYFGPGTRLTVT.

The V call is TRBV18, the J call TRBJ2-5; 7 nucleotides align to TRBD1. The CDR3 runs 14 residues. With V trimmed by 6 bases and J by 4 bases, 8 bases remained unmatched. Germline V CDR1 and CDR2: KGHSH, LQKENI. In DNA, the CDR3 is TGTGCCAGCTCGCCTAGACAGGGAACAGAGACCCAGTACTTC. Its protein product is CASSPRQGTETQYF.

CDR3 residues: CASSSFFPGQKNTEAFF. CDR3 DNA sequence: TGTGCCAGCAGCTCATTTTTCCCGGGACAGAAGAACACTGAAGCTTTCTTT. The J gene is TRBJ1-1, the V gene TRBV7-8, with 7 bases aligning to TRBD1. The CDR3 covers 17 residues. Germline V gene data show CDR1 as SGHVS and CDR2 as FQNEAQ. V lost 4 bases, J lost 1 base, and 12 bases stayed unmatched.

This clone was picked up one time. The chain links TRBV4-1 to TRBJ1-5; D gene unclear. Germline CDR1 MGHRA, CDR2 YSYEKL. Trimming shortened V by 2 bases and J by 6 bases, and 14 bases separated the two germline ends. The CDR3 runs to 15 residues. The CDR3 loop reads CASSQSQVPFQPQHF. The CDR3 bases are TGCGCCAGCAGCCAAAGCCAGGTCCCGTTTCAGCCCCAGCATTTT.

This rearrangement joins TRBV7-2 to TRBJ2-7; a possible D gene is TRBD2 (6 bases). The length of the CDR3 is 13 residues. Germline CDR1 reads SGHTA; CDR2 reads FQGNSA. V was pared by 5 bases and J by 4 bases, with 12 bases between. CDR3 sequence reads: CASSGYGGYEQYF. In DNA form, the CDR3 reads TGTGCCAGCAGCGGGTATGGGGGGTACGAGCAGTACTTC.

The J gene is TRBJ1-6, the V gene TRBV4-1, with 8 bases that match TRBD1. The length of the CDR3 is 15 residues. From germline, CDR1 is MGHRA and CDR2 YSYEKL. With V trimmed by 5 bases and J by 8 bases, 8 bases remained unmatched. The CDR3: CASSFGQGGDSPLHF. CDR3 DNA sequence: TGCGCCAGCAGCTTTGGACAGGGAGGGGATTCACCCCTCCACTTT.